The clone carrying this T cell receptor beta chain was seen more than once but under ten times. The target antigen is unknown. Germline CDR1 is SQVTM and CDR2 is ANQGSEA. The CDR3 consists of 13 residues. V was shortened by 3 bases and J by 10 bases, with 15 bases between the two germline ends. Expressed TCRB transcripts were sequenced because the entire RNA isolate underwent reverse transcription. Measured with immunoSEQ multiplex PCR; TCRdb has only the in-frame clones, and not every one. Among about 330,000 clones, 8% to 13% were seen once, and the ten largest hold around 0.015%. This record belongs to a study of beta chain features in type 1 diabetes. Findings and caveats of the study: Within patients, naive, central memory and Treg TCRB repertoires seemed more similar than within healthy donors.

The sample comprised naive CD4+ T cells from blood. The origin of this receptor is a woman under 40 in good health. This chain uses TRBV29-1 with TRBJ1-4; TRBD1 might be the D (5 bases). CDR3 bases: TGCAGCGTTGAGGACATCACTCACACAAAACTGTTTTTT. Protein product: CSVEDITHTKLFF.